The sequence of this T cell receptor (beta chain) was determined in a study of T and B cells in COVID-19 patients (dated by TCRdb to the early 2020s). Broadly, across the study: In this study, adaptive immunity was profiled in COVID-19 patients who either had active infection or had recovered, using TRB and IGH repertoire sequencing of peripheral blood. Of the 20 patients in the active-infection cohort, about 17 had comorbidities associated with unfavorable COVID-19 outcome. Because samples were available both during active disease and after recovery, two patients were counted in both the recovered and the active cohorts. An age-matched reference group of 39 healthy donors negative for COVID-19 antibodies served as the comparison for repertoire analyses. In the active-infection cohort, about 60% of the 20 patients were critically ill and required mechanical ventilation or ECMO. The recovered cohort included roughly 18 patients who contributed 20 or so samples, and most of those patients had mild to moderate COVID-19 that was managed on an outpatient basis. As many as 9 follow-up blood samples were collected from each patient, and in some individuals these samples spanned different disease stages. Over 7 million TCR sequences were analysed in a TCR and BCR sequence repository that covered around 40 patients and about 69 time points. The recovered cohort had a median age of around 37 years, compared with around 70 years in the active-infection cohort. General study outcomes and caveats: Specific T cell subsets (CD4+/Treg/CD8+) and sorted SARS-CoV-2-responsive or tetramer+ T cells had not yet been sequenced, and these experiments were ongoing. Patients with COVID-19 were reported to show strongly skewed TRBV/TRBJ gene usage. In active COVID-19, TRB repertoires were highly clonal, while at recovery, diversity and richness increased above the levels seen in healthy donors. Blood samples obtained from mildly ill patients during symptoms, as well as early samples obtained from severe cases, were available only in scarce numbers. The reported TCR clusters were said to need prospective validation before any clinical use. The cohort was considered too small to assess HLA contributions to COVID-19 susceptibility or severity. A total of some 2,000 TCR clusters were exclusive to the recovered cohort, and around 32 of those clusters were low-pGen clusters.

TRB repertoires were amplified using roughly 220-550 ng of genomic DNA isolated from blood. There are a few counts of this clonotype. Its antigen target is currently unknown. Base qualities are not recorded, but no much larger clone differs from it by a single base. TCRdb lists the instrument as Illumina MiSeq. TRB rearrangements were amplified by multiplex PCR with BIOMED2 TRB-A/B primer pools. Illumina-compatible adapters and 7-nucleotide sample barcodes were attached to the amplicons in two consecutive PCRs. All library PCRs used Phusion HS II polymerase. Amplicons were purified from gel with the NucleoSpin Gel and PCR Clean-up kit, quantified on Qubit, and pooled at approximately 4.1 nM. Amplicon pool quality was checked on an Agilent 2100 Bioanalyzer before Illumina next-generation sequencing. Processing in the source paper ran as follows. TRB rearrangements were annotated with MiXCR 3.0.8 using the default MiXCR reference library. Non-productive reads and sequences with fewer than 2 reads were removed, and every unique CDR3 nucleotide sequence was treated as one clone. Clonality, diversity, richness and V-J gene usage were calculated in R 3.5.1. GLIPH2 was used to cluster TCRs based on CDR3 similarity, and OLGA was used to calculate the generation probabilities. Only GLIPH2 clusters containing at least four unique TCR clonotypes present in at least three individuals were kept. TCRdb handled the public reads itself, with Q25 trimming in fastp and clone calling in MiXCR, and kept productive beta chains. When rows share a CDR3 protein, they turn into one entry using the most common DNA and genes. TCRdb's processing, not the authors', yielded these V and J calls. The sample data list about 12,000 distinct CDR3 sequences, and about 31% of these were observed just once. About 30% of the sample belongs to the ten largest clones.

Sequenced sample: blood. This receptor was taken from a human donor who had recovered from COVID-19.

This receptor carries the CDR3 CASSLPGAFTDTQYF. The nucleotides are TGTGCCAGCAGCCTCCCCGGGGCCTTCACAGATACGCAGTATTTT. In this chain, TRBV7-9 is recombined with TRBJ2-3, with the D assignment possibly TRBD1 or TRBD2, given 5 matching bases for each. V was cut back by 5 bases and J by 2 bases, leaving a gap of 14 bases between them. The CDR3 runs 15 residues from the cysteine to the phenylalanine. The read is trimmed to its CDR3 DNA, 45 bases read in frame from base 1. Based on the germline V gene (reference sequence), the CDR1 and CDR2 sequences are SEHNR and FQNEAQ.